These T cell receptor beta chains were read from a single sample in a study of cytomegalovirus exposure and HLA in healthy donors. Repertoires were generated with immunoSEQ multiplex PCR, while TCRdb's copy carries only in-frame clones and drops some. This sample's table has about 67,000 clones. Specimen: PBMCs. The receptors here all came from a young woman in good health and CMV-seronegative. CDR3s include the opening cysteine and the closing phenylalanine or tryptophan. The D gene is left open where the match is weak. Only some rows state a clone size, as once, few, many or a class for expanded clones.

d_call: TRBD1; clone_size: -; v_call: TRBV14; j_call: TRBJ2-7; cdr3_aa: CASSRPGQGIHEQYF; cdr3_nt: TGTGCCAGCAGCCGACCGGGACAGGGAATCCACGAGCAGTACTTC
d_call: -; clone_size: -; v_call: TRBV9; j_call: TRBJ2-1; cdr3_aa: CASSLGASRIDNEQFF; cdr3_nt: TGTGCCAGCAGCCTAGGGGCTAGCCGGATTGACAATGAGCAGTTCTTC
d_call: TRBD1; clone_size: -; v_call: TRBV19; j_call: TRBJ2-7; cdr3_aa: CASSLDRGASYEQYF; cdr3_nt: TGTGCCAGTAGTCTAGACAGGGGGGCTTCCTACGAGCAGTACTTC
d_call: -; clone_size: -; v_call: TRBV18; j_call: TRBJ2-2; cdr3_aa: CASSPRLANTGELFF; cdr3_nt: TGTGCCAGCTCACCACGCCTAGCGAACACCGGGGAGCTGTTTTTT
d_call: TRBD1; clone_size: -; v_call: TRBV7-9; j_call: TRBJ1-2; cdr3_aa: CASSFTGGGYGYTF; cdr3_nt: TGTGCCAGCAGCTTTACAGGGGGCGGGTATGGCTACACCTTC
d_call: TRBD2; clone_size: -; v_call: TRBV6-4; j_call: TRBJ2-2; cdr3_aa: CASSEGLASPGELFF; cdr3_nt: TGTGCCAGCAGTGAAGGACTAGCGAGTCCCGGGGAGCTGTTTTTT
d_call: -; clone_size: -; v_call: TRBV5-6; j_call: TRBJ2-6; cdr3_aa: CASSPPRRASSDVLTF; cdr3_nt: TGTGCCAGCAGCCCCCCTCGGCGGGCCTCCTCCGACGTCCTGACTTTC
d_call: -; clone_size: -; v_call: TRBV6-1; j_call: TRBJ1-5; cdr3_aa: CASSRDYSNQPQHF; cdr3_nt: TGTGCCAGCAGCCGGGATTATAGCAATCAGCCCCAGCATTTT
d_call: -; clone_size: -; v_call: TRBV7-9; j_call: TRBJ2-7; cdr3_aa: CAIRRASNSYEQYF; cdr3_nt: TGTGCCATCCGGAGAGCTTCCAACTCCTACGAGCAGTACTTC
d_call: -; clone_size: -; v_call: TRBV29-1; j_call: TRBJ2-7; cdr3_aa: CSALSRSYEQYF; cdr3_nt: TGCAGCGCCCTCTCCCGCTCCTACGAGCAGTACTTC
d_call: TRBD1; clone_size: -; v_call: TRBV5-1; j_call: TRBJ2-5; cdr3_aa: CASSTGTGQETQYF; cdr3_nt: TGCGCCAGCAGCACTGGGACAGGGCAAGAGACCCAGTACTTC
d_call: -; clone_size: -; v_call: TRBV13; j_call: TRBJ2-3; cdr3_aa: CASSLAGVLDTQYF; cdr3_nt: TGTGCCAGCAGCTTAGCGGGGGTTTTAGATACGCAGTATTTT
d_call: -; clone_size: -; v_call: TRBV29-1; j_call: TRBJ2-7; cdr3_aa: CSVEERYEQYF; cdr3_nt: TGCAGCGTTGAAGAGAGATACGAGCAGTACTTC
d_call: -; clone_size: -; v_call: TRBV28; j_call: TRBJ1-1; cdr3_aa: CATRAARNTEAFF; cdr3_nt: TGTGCCACCAGGGCTGCACGGAACACTGAAGCTTTCTTT
d_call: TRBD1; clone_size: -; v_call: TRBV5-5; j_call: TRBJ1-6; cdr3_aa: CASSLATGQGAGSPLHF; cdr3_nt: TGTGCCAGCAGCTTGGCCACTGGACAGGGGGCGGGATCACCCCTCCACTTT
d_call: -; clone_size: -; v_call: TRBV14; j_call: TRBJ2-7; cdr3_aa: CASSQAINREYEQYF; cdr3_nt: TGTGCCAGCAGCCAAGCAATCAACAGGGAGTACGAGCAGTACTTC
d_call: TRBD1; clone_size: -; v_call: TRBV7-8; j_call: TRBJ2-1; cdr3_aa: CASSLGQGADNEQFF; cdr3_nt: TGTGCCAGCAGCTTAGGACAGGGGGCGGACAATGAGCAGTTCTTC
d_call: -; clone_size: -; v_call: TRBV9; j_call: TRBJ2-7; cdr3_aa: CASSAELGARYEQYF; cdr3_nt: TGTGCCAGCAGCGCCGAATTGGGAGCAAGATACGAGCAGTACTTC
d_call: TRBD2; clone_size: -; v_call: TRBV7-2; j_call: TRBJ2-3; cdr3_aa: CASRGLAGGVTDTQYF; cdr3_nt: TGTGCCAGCAGGGGACTAGCGGGGGGAGTCACAGATACGCAGTATTTT
d_call: -; clone_size: -; v_call: TRBV7-2; j_call: TRBJ2-3; cdr3_aa: CASSPRVASADTQYF; cdr3_nt: TGTGCCAGCAGCCCACGGGTAGCAAGCGCAGATACGCAGTATTTT
d_call: -; clone_size: medium-sized; v_call: TRBV2; j_call: TRBJ1-3; cdr3_aa: CASSEELSGNTIYF; cdr3_nt: TGTGCCAGCAGTGAAGAGCTATCTGGAAACACCATATATTTT
d_call: TRBD1; clone_size: -; v_call: TRBV7-2; j_call: TRBJ2-7; cdr3_aa: CASSFGTGPYEQYF; cdr3_nt: TGTGCCAGCAGCTTCGGGACAGGGCCCTACGAGCAGTACTTC
d_call: -; clone_size: -; v_call: TRBV20-1; j_call: TRBJ2-5; cdr3_aa: CSAPAGVSQYF; cdr3_nt: TGCAGTGCTCCCGCCGGAGTATCCCAGTACTTC
d_call: TRBD1; clone_size: -; v_call: TRBV27; j_call: TRBJ1-2; cdr3_aa: CASSSNRGINYGYTF; cdr3_nt: TGTGCCAGCAGTTCCAACAGGGGGATCAACTATGGCTACACCTTC
d_call: TRBD1; clone_size: -; v_call: TRBV2; j_call: TRBJ1-3; cdr3_aa: CASLQGAGNTIYF; cdr3_nt: TGTGCCAGCCTACAGGGGGCTGGAAACACCATATATTTT
d_call: TRBD1; clone_size: -; v_call: TRBV15; j_call: TRBJ1-5; cdr3_aa: CATSRAPTGSNQPQHF; cdr3_nt: TGTGCCACCAGCAGAGCCCCGACAGGGAGCAATCAGCCCCAGCATTTT
d_call: TRBD1; clone_size: -; v_call: TRBV6-5; j_call: TRBJ1-1; cdr3_aa: CASSYSITGVDTEAFF; cdr3_nt: TGTGCCAGCAGTTACTCGATCACAGGGGTTGACACTGAAGCTTTCTTT
d_call: TRBD1; clone_size: -; v_call: TRBV4-1; j_call: TRBJ1-2; cdr3_aa: CASSLGTAPWGYTF; cdr3_nt: TGCGCCAGCAGCCTCGGGACAGCCCCCTGGGGCTACACCTTC
d_call: TRBD1; clone_size: -; v_call: TRBV7-2; j_call: TRBJ2-7; cdr3_aa: CASSRGGTGGQYEQYF; cdr3_nt: TGTGCCAGCAGCCGGGGGGGGACAGGGGGGCAGTACGAGCAGTACTTC
d_call: -; clone_size: -; v_call: TRBV28; j_call: TRBJ2-7; cdr3_aa: CASSPQYEQYF; cdr3_nt: TGTGCCAGCAGTCCTCAGTACGAGCAGTACTTC
d_call: -; clone_size: -; v_call: TRBV9; j_call: TRBJ2-7; cdr3_aa: CASSVGELAMVEQYF; cdr3_nt: TGTGCCAGCAGCGTAGGGGAACTAGCCATGGTCGAGCAGTACTTC
d_call: -; clone_size: -; v_call: TRBV2; j_call: TRBJ2-7; cdr3_aa: CASSEFGAIRTYEQYF; cdr3_nt: TGTGCCAGCAGTGAATTTGGGGCTATACGAACCTACGAGCAGTACTTC
d_call: -; clone_size: -; v_call: TRBV18; j_call: TRBJ1-2; cdr3_aa: CASSPPSGQYYGYTF; cdr3_nt: TGTGCCAGCTCACCACCGAGCGGGCAGTACTATGGCTACACCTTC
d_call: TRBD2; clone_size: -; v_call: TRBV25-1; j_call: TRBJ2-5; cdr3_aa: CASGLAGAETQYF; cdr3_nt: TGTGCCAGCGGGCTAGCGGGAGCAGAGACCCAGTACTTC
d_call: TRBD1; clone_size: -; v_call: TRBV5-6; j_call: TRBJ1-2; cdr3_aa: CASSKGQGDYGYTF; cdr3_nt: TGTGCCAGCAGCAAGGGACAGGGGGATTATGGCTACACCTTC
d_call: TRBD1; clone_size: -; v_call: TRBV6-4; j_call: TRBJ1-2; cdr3_aa: CASSDTGGRSHYGYTF; cdr3_nt: TGTGCCAGCAGTGATACAGGGGGCCGATCCCACTATGGCTACACCTTC
d_call: -; clone_size: -; v_call: TRBV6-5; j_call: TRBJ1-1; cdr3_aa: CASSSGGTEAFF; cdr3_nt: TGTGCCAGCAGTTCGGGTGGGACTGAAGCTTTCTTT
d_call: -; clone_size: -; v_call: TRBV6-6; j_call: TRBJ2-7; cdr3_aa: CASSYGGTADSYEQYF; cdr3_nt: TGTGCCAGCAGTTACGGGGGGACAGCAGACTCCTACGAGCAGTACTTC
d_call: -; clone_size: -; v_call: TRBV7-9; j_call: TRBJ2-1; cdr3_aa: CASGGTPTDEQFF; cdr3_nt: TGTGCCAGCGGGGGGACTCCTACTGATGAGCAGTTCTTC
d_call: TRBD1; clone_size: -; v_call: TRBV4-2; j_call: TRBJ1-4; cdr3_aa: CASSQDSTGTGEATNEKLFF; cdr3_nt: TGTGCCAGCAGCCAAGACTCCACCGGAACAGGGGAGGCGACTAATGAAAAACTGTTTTTT
d_call: -; clone_size: -; v_call: TRBV20-1; j_call: TRBJ1-1; cdr3_aa: CSAGTSAFF; cdr3_nt: TGCAGTGCTGGGACATCGGCTTTCTTT
d_call: -; clone_size: -; v_call: TRBV20-1; j_call: TRBJ1-5; cdr3_aa: CSLGQPQHF; cdr3_nt: TGCAGTCTAGGTCAGCCCCAGCATTTT
d_call: -; clone_size: -; v_call: TRBV6-5; j_call: TRBJ1-2; cdr3_aa: CASSYLTTGDYGYTF; cdr3_nt: TGTGCCAGCAGTTACCTTACGACAGGAGACTATGGCTACACCTTC
d_call: -; clone_size: -; v_call: TRBV4-2; j_call: TRBJ1-5; cdr3_aa: CASSQDRIGSNQPQHF; cdr3_nt: TGTGCCAGCAGCCAAGATCGAATCGGTAGCAATCAGCCCCAGCATTTT
d_call: TRBD1; clone_size: -; v_call: TRBV28; j_call: TRBJ1-1; cdr3_aa: CASRSRDRGLTEAFF; cdr3_nt: TGTGCCAGCAGATCGCGGGACAGGGGGCTTACTGAAGCTTTCTTT
d_call: -; clone_size: -; v_call: TRBV28; j_call: TRBJ1-1; cdr3_aa: CASSPSGSTEAFF; cdr3_nt: TGTGCCAGCAGCCCCTCGGGGAGCACTGAAGCTTTCTTT
d_call: TRBD2; clone_size: -; v_call: TRBV5-1; j_call: TRBJ2-3; cdr3_aa: CASSLTSGRGTDTQYF; cdr3_nt: TGCGCCAGCAGCTTGACTAGCGGGAGGGGGACAGATACGCAGTATTTT
d_call: -; clone_size: -; v_call: TRBV19; j_call: TRBJ2-5; cdr3_aa: CASSLQGLGQETQYF; cdr3_nt: TGTGCCAGTAGTTTACAGGGTCTGGGCCAAGAGACCCAGTACTTC
d_call: TRBD1; clone_size: -; v_call: TRBV5-1; j_call: TRBJ2-7; cdr3_aa: CASSSGQGGEQYF; cdr3_nt: TGCGCCAGCAGCTCGGGACAGGGCGGCGAGCAGTACTTC
d_call: TRBD1; clone_size: -; v_call: TRBV7-9; j_call: TRBJ1-2; cdr3_aa: CASSPGTGVYGYTF; cdr3_nt: TGTGCCAGCAGCCCCGGGACAGGCGTCTATGGCTACACCTTC
d_call: -; clone_size: -; v_call: TRBV7-8; j_call: TRBJ2-7; cdr3_aa: CASSLATNYEQYF; cdr3_nt: TGTGCCAGCAGCTTAGCTACTAACTACGAGCAGTACTTC
d_call: TRBD2; clone_size: -; v_call: TRBV28; j_call: TRBJ2-7; cdr3_aa: CASSSQTSGRLSYEQYF; cdr3_nt: TGTGCCAGCAGTTCCCAGACTAGCGGGAGGCTTTCCTACGAGCAGTACTTC
d_call: -; clone_size: -; v_call: TRBV18; j_call: TRBJ2-3; cdr3_aa: CASSRLAGTSTDTQYF; cdr3_nt: TGTGCCAGCTCACGGTTGGCGGGGACTAGCACAGATACGCAGTATTTT
d_call: TRBD1; clone_size: -; v_call: TRBV28; j_call: TRBJ1-1; cdr3_aa: CASSPYGTGNTEAFF; cdr3_nt: TGTGCCAGCAGTCCGTACGGGACAGGGAACACTGAAGCTTTCTTT